This TCR beta chain derives from a study of T cell responses to AZD1222 COVID-19 vaccine. Study outcomes and limitations: Mapped onto spike, vaccine-associated CD4 TCRs spanned it and were dominant at 160-218 and 743-854. Only a handful of AZD1222 recipients, several in all, had baseline seropositivity.

The CDR3 is made up of 15 amino acids. Germline V gene data show CDR1 as SGHTA and CDR2 as FQGNSA. Trimming took 4 bases from V and 4 from J; bases not matched to a gene: 10. On this clone itself: Its antigen remains unidentified.

Profiled with immunoSEQ multiplex PCR; TCRdb holds only in-frame clones, not every one. The sample yields nearly 110,000 clones, under 95% seen once. This chain uses TRBV7-2 with TRBJ2-7, with 7 bases matching TRBD2. This clonotype was obtained from an adult in good health. Specimen: peripheral blood, collected on day 0 of AZD1222 vaccination. The CDR3 DNA is TGTGCCAGCAGCTCTTCGGGGCGGGGGACTTACGAGCAGTACTTC. Translated: CASSSSGRGTYEQYF.